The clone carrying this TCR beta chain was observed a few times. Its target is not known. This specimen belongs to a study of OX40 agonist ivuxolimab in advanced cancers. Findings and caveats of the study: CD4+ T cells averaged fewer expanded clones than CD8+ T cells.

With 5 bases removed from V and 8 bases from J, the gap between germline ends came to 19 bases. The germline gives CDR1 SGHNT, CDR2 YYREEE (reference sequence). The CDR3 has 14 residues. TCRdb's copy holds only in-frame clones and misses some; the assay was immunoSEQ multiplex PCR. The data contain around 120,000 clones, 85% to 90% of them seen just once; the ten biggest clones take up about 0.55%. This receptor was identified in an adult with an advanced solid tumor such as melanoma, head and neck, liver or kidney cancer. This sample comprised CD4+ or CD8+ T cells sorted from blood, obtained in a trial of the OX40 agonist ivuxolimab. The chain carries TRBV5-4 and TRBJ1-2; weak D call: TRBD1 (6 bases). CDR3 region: CASRGALGAGGYTF. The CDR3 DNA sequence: TGTGCCAGCAGGGGAGCTTTGGGGGCGGGAGGCTACACCTTC.